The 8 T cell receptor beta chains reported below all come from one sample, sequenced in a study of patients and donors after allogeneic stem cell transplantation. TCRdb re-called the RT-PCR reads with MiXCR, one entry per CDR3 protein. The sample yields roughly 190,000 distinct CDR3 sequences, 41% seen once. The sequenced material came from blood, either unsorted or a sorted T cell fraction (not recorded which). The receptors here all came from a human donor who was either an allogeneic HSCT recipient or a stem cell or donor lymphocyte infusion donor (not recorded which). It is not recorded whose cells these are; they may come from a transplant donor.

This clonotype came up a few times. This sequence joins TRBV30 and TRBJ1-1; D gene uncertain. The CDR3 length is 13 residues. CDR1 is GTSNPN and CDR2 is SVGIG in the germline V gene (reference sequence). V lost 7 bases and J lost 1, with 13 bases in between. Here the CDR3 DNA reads TGTGCCTCCGACGGCGGGCGGAACACTGAAGCTTTCTTT. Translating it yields CASDGGRNTEAFF.

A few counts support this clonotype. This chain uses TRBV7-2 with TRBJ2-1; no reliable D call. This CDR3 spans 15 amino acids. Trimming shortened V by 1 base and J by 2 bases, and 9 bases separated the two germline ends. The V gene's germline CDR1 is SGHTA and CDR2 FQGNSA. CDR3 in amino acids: CASSLGAGPYNEQFF. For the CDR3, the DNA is TGTGCCAGCAGCTTAGGGGCAGGACCCTACAATGAGCAGTTCTTC.

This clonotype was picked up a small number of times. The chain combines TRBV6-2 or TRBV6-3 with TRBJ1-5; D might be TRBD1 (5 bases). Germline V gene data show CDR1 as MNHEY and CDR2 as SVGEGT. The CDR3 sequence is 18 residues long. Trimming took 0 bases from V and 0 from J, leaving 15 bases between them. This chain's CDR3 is CASSYSDWGDNSNQPQHF. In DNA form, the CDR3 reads TGTGCCAGCAGTTACTCCGATTGGGGGGATAATAGCAATCAGCCCCAGCATTTT.

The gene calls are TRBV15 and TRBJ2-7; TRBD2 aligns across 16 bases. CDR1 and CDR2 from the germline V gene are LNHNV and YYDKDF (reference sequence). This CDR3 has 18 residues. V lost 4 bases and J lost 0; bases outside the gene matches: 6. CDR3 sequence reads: CATSNPGTSGRVSYEQYF. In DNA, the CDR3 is TGTGCCACCAGCAACCCCGGGACTAGCGGGAGGGTCTCCTACGAGCAGTACTTC.

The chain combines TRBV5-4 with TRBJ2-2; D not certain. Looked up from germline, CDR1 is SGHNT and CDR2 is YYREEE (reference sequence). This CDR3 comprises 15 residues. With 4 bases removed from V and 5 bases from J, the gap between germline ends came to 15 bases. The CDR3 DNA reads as TGTGCCAGCAGCCTAGGGAACCAGCAGACCGGGGAGCTGTTTTTT. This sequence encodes CASSLGNQQTGELFF.

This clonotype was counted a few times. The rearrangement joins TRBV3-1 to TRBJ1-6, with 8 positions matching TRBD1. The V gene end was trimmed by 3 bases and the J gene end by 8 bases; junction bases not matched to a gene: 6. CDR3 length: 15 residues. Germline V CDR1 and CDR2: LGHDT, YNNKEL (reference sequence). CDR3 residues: CASSHTLQGDSPLHF. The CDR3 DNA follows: TGTGCCAGCAGCCATACCTTACAGGGGGATTCACCCCTCCACTTT.

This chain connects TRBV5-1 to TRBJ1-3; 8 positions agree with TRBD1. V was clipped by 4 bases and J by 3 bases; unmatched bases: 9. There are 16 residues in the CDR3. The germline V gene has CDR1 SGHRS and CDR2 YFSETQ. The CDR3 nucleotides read TGCGCCAGCAGCCCGGACGCAGGACAGGGTGGAAACACCATATATTTT. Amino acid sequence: CASSPDAGQGGNTIYF.

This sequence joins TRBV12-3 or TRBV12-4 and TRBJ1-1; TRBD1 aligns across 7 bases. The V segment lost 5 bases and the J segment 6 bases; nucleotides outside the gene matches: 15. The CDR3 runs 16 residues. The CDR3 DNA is TGTGCCAGCAGTCTTCCCGGGGGGGCGCAGGGGGCTGAAGCTTTCTTT. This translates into CASSLPGGAQGAEAFF.